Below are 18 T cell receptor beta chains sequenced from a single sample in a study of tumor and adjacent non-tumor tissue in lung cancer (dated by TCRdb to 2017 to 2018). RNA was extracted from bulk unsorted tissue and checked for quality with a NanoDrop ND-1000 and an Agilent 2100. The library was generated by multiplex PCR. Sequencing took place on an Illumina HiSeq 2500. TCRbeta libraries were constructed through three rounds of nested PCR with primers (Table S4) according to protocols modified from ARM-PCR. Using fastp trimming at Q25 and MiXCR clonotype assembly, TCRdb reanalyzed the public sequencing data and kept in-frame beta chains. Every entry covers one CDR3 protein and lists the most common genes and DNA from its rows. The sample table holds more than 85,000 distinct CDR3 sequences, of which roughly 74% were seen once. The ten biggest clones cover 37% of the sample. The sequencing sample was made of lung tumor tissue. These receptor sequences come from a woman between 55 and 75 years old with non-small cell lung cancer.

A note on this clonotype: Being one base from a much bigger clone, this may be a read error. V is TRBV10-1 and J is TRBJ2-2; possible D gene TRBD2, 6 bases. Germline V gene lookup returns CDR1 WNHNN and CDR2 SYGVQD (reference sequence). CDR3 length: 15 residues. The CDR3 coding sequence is TGCGCCAGCAGTGAGAATACTGGGGGGACCGGGGAGCTGTCTTTT. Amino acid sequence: CASSENTGGTGELSF.

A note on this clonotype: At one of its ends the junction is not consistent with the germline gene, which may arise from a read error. CDR3 in DNA: TGTGCTAGCAGCCACCCCCAGCGGGGGGGCAGACCCTACGAGCAGTACTTC. Its protein product is CASSHPQRGGRPYEQYF. This sequence joins TRBV6-1 and TRBJ2-7, with 10 bases lining up with TRBD2. Germline V gene data show CDR1 as MNHNS and CDR2 as SASEGT. The CDR3 runs 17 residues.

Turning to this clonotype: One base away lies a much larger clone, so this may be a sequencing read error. This CDR3 reads CASSPMEPTDTQYF. The CDR3 nucleotides read TGTGCCAGCAGCCCCATGGAGCCCACAGATACGCAGTATTTT. This rearrangement joins TRBV11-2 to TRBJ2-3; D is unclear. The CDR3 is made up of 14 amino acids. Per germline, CDR1 SGHAT and CDR2 FQNNGV. Trimming removed 5 bases from V and 2 bases from J, with 11 bases in between.

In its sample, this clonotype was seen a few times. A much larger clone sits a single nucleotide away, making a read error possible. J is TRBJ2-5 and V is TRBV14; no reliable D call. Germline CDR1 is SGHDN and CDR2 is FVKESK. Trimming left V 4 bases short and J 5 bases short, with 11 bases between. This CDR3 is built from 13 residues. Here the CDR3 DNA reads TGTGCCAGCAGCCGAGGAATCCATGAGACCCAGTACTTC. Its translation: CASSRGIHETQYF.

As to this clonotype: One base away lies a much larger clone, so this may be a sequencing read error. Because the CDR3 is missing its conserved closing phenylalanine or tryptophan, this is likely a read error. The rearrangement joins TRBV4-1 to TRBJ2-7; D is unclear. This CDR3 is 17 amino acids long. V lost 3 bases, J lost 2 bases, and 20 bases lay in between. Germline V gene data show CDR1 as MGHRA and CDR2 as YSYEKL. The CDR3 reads CASSQFVVGLPPYEQYL. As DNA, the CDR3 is TGCGCCAGCAGCCAGTTTGTTGTGGGCCTTCCACCCTACGAGCAGTACTTA.

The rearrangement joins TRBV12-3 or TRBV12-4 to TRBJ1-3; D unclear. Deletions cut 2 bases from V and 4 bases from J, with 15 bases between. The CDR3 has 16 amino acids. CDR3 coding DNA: TGTGCCAGCAGTTTATACGGCGGAACTAGGGGAAACACCATATATTTT. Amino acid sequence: CASSLYGGTRGNTIYF.

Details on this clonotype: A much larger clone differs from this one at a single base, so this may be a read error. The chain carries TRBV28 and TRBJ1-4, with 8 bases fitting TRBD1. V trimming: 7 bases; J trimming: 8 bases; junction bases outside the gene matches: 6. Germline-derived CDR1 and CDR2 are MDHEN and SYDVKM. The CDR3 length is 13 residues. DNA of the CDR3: TGTGCCAGCATGACAGGGGACGGGGAAAAACTGTTTTTT. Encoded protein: CASMTGDGEKLFF.

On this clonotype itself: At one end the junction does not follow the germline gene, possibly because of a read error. CDR3 sequence (DNA): TGTGTCAGCAGTTCGGAGCTAGGGACGCAGTATTTT. This sequence encodes CVSSSELGTQYF. The chain is built from TRBV12-3 or TRBV12-4 and TRBJ2-3; no definite D call. The CDR3 runs 12 residues.

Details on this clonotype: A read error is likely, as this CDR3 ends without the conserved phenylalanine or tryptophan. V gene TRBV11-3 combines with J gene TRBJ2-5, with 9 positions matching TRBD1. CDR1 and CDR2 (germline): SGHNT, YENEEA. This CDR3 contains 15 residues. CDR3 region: CASSLGQGIQETQYL. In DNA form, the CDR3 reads TGTGCCAGCAGTTTAGGACAGGGGATCCAAGAGACCCAGTACTTA.

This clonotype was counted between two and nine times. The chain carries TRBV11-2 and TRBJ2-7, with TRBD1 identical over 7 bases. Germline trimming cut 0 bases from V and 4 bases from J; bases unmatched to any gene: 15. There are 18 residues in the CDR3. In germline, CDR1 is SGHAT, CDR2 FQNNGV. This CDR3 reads CASSLDLRQGREGYEQYF. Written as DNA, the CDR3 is TGTGCCAGCAGCTTAGATCTTCGACAGGGACGAGAAGGATACGAGCAGTACTTC.

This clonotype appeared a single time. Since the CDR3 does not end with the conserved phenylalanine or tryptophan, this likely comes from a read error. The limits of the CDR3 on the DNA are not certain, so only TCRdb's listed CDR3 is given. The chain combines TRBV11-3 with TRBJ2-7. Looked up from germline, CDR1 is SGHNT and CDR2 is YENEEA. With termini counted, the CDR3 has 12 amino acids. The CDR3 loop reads CASSVKGYEHYL.

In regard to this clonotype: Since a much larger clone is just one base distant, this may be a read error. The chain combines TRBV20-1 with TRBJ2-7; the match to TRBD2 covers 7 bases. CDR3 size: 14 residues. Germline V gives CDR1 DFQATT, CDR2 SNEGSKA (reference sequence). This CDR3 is CSWGGRGSSYEEYF. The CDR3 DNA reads TGCAGTTGGGGAGGGCGGGGAAGCTCCTACGAGGAGTACTTC.

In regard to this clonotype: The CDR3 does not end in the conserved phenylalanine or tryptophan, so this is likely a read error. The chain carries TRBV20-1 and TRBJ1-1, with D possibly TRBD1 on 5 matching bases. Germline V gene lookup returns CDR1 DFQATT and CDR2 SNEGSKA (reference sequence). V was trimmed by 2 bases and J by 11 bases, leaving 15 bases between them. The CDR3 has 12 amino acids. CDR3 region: CSARRTGTVAFS. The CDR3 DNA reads TGCAGTGCTAGACGAACGGGGACGGTGGCTTTCTCT.

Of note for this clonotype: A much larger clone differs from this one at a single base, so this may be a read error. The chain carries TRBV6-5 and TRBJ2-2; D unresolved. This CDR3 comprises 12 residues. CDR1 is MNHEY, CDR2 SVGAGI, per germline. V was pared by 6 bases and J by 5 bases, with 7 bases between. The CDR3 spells CASSPETGELFF. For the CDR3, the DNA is TGTGCCAGCAGCCCCGAAACCGGGGAGCTGTTTTTT.

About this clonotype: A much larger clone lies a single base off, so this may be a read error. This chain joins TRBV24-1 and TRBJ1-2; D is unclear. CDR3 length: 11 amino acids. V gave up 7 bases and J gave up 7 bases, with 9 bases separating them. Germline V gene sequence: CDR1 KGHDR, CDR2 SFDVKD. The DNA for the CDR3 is TGTGCCACCAGCCCACCTGGTGGCTACACCTTC. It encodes CATSPPGGYTF.

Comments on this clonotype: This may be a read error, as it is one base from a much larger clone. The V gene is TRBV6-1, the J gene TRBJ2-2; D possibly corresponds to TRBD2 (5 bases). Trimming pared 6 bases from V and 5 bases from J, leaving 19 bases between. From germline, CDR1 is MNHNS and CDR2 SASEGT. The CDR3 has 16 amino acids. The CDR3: CASRIGVVTRTGELFF. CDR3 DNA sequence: TGTGCCAGCAGGATCGGGGTCGTAACAAGGACCGGGGAGCTGTTTTTT.

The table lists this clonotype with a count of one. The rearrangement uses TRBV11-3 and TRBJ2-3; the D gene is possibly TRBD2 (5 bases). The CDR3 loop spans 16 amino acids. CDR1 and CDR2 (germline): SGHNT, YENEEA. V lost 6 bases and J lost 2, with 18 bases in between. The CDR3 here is CASSPRQKEDTDTQYF. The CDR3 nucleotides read TGTGCCAGCAGTCCCCGCCAGAAGGAGGACACAGATACGCAGTATTTT.

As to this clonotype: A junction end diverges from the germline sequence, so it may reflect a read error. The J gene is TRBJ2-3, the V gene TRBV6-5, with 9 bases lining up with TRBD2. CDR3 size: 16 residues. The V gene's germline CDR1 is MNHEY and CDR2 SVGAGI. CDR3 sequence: CASSYSPAGGTDRQYF. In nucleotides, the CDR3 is TGTGCCAGCAGCTATTCCCCAGCGGGAGGCACAGATAGGCAGTATTTT.